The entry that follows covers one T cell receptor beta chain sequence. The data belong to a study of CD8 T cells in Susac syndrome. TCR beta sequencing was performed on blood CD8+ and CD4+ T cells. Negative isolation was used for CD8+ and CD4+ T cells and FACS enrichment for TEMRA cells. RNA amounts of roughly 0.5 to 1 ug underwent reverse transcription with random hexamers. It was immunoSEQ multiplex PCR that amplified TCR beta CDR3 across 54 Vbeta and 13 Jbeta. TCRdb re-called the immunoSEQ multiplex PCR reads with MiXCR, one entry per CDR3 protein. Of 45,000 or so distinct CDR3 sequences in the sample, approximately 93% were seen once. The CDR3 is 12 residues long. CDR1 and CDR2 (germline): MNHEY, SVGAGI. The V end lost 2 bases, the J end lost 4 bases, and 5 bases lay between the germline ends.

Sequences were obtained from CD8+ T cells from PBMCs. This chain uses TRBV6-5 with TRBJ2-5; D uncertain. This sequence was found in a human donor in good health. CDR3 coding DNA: TGTGCCAGCAGTTACCCGGGAGAGACCCAGTACTTC. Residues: CASSYPGETQYF.